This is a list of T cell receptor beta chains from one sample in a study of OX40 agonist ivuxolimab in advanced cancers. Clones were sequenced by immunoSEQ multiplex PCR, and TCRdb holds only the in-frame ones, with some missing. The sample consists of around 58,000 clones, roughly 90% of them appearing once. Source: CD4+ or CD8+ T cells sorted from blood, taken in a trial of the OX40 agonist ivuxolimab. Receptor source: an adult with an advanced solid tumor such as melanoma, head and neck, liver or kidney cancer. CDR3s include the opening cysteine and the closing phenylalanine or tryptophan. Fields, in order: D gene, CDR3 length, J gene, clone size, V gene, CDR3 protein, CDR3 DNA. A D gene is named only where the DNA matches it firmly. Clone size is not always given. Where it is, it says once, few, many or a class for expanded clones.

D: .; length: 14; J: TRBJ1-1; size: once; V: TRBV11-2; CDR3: CASSFSTGGTEAFF; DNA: TGTGCCAGCAGCTTCTCGACGGGAGGGACTGAAGCTTTCTTT
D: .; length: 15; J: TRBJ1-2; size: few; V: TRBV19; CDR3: CASMSRGGGADGYTF; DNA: TGTGCCAGTATGAGTCGGGGCGGGGGAGCCGATGGCTACACCTTC
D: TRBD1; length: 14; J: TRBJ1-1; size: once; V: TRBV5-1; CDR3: CASSQGVLNTEAFF; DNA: TGCGCCAGCAGCCAGGGGGTACTAAACACTGAAGCTTTCTTT
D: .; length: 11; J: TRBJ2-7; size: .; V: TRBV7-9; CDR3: CASSLGLGQYF; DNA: TGTGCCAGCAGCTTGGGCTTAGGCCAGTACTTC
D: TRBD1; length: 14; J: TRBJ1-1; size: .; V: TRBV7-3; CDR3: CASSRDRGNTEAFF; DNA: TGTGCCAGCAGTAGGGACAGGGGGAACACTGAAGCTTTCTTT
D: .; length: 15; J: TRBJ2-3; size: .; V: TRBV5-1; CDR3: CASSSMGHITDTQYF; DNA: TGCGCCAGCAGCTCGATGGGACATATCACAGATACGCAGTATTTT
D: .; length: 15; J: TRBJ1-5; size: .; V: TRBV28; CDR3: CASSPQGMDNQPQHF; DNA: TGTGCCAGCAGTCCTCAGGGAATGGACAATCAGCCCCAGCATTTT
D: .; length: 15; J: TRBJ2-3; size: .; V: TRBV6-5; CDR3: CASTLSSRRVDTQYF; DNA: TGTGCCAGCACCCTTAGCTCCCGCCGAGTAGATACGCAGTATTTT
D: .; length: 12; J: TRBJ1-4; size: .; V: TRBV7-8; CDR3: CASSLTSGKLFF; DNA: TGTGCCAGCAGCTTAACGTCGGGAAAACTGTTTTTT
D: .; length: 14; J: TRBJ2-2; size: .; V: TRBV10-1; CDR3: CASSDSGVAGELFF; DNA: TGCGCCAGCAGTGACTCCGGAGTGGCCGGGGAGCTGTTTTTT
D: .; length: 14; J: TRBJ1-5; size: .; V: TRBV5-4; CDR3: CASSPGPYNQPQHF; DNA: TGTGCCAGCAGCCCGGGGCCCTACAATCAGCCCCAGCATTTT
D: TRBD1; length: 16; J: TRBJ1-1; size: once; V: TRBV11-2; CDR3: CASRKDPGQVNTEAFF; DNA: TGTGCCAGCAGAAAAGATCCGGGACAGGTGAACACTGAAGCTTTCTTT
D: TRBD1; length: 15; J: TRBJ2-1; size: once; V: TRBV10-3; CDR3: CAISRGQGANNEQFF; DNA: TGTGCCATCTCCCGGGGACAGGGGGCGAATAATGAGCAGTTCTTC
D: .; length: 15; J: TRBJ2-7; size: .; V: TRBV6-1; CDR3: CASRGRPGRSYEQYF; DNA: TGTGCCAGCAGGGGTCGGCCAGGGCGCTCCTACGAGCAGTACTTC
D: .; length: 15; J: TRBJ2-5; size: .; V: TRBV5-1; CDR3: CASSLVLTIAETQYF; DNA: TGCGCCAGCAGCTTGGTTTTAACTATTGCGGAGACCCAGTACTTC
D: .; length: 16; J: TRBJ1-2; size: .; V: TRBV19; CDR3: CASSMLRDATFYGYTF; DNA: TGTGCCAGTAGTATGCTCCGGGACGCTACCTTCTATGGCTACACCTTC
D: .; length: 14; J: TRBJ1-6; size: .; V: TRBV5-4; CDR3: CASSLGRNNSPLHF; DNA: TGTGCCAGCAGCTTGGGGCGGAATAATTCACCCCTCCACTTT
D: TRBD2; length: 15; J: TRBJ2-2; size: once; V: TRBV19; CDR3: CASMPGLANTGELFF; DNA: TGTGCCAGTATGCCGGGACTAGCGAACACCGGGGAGCTGTTTTTT
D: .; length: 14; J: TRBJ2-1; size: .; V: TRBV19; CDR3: CASSGLDSNNEQFF; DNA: TGTGCCAGTAGCGGACTGGACAGCAACAATGAGCAGTTCTTC
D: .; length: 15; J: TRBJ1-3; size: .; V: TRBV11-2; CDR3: CASSLVAGAGNTIYF; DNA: TGTGCCAGCAGCTTAGTAGCAGGGGCTGGAAACACCATATATTTT
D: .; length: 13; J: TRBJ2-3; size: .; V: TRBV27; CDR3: CASSSYLTDTQYF; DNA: TGTGCCAGCAGTTCTTACCTCACAGATACGCAGTATTTT
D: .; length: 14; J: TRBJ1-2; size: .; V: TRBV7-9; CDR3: CASSLAGMLDGYTF; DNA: TGTGCCAGCAGCTTAGCCGGAATGTTGGATGGCTACACCTTC
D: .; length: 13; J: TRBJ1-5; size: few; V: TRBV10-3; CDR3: CAISGTGNQPQHF; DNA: TGTGCCATCAGTGGGACTGGCAATCAGCCCCAGCATTTT
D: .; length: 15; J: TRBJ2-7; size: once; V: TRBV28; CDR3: CASKGAGGPSSEQYF; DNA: TGTGCCAGCAAAGGCGCAGGGGGGCCCTCTAGCGAGCAGTACTTC
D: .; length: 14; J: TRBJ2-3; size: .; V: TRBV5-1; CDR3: CASSLGVVEDTQYF; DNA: TGCGCCAGCAGCTTGGGGGTTGTAGAAGATACGCAGTATTTT
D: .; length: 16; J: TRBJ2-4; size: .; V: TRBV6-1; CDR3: CASSELGELAKNIQYF; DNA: TGTGCCAGCAGTGAGCTAGGGGAGCTAGCCAAAAACATTCAGTACTTC
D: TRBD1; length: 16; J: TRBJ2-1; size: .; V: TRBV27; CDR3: CASSRGRDRNNNEQFF; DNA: TGTGCCAGCAGTCGAGGAAGGGACAGGAATAACAATGAGCAGTTCTTC
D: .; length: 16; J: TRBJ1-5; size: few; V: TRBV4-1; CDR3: CASSDGRRDPNQPQHF; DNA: TGCGCCAGCAGCGACGGTAGGAGGGACCCTAATCAGCCCCAGCATTTT
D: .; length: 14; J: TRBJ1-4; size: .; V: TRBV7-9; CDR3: CASSLDRQNEKLFF; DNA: TGTGCCAGCAGCTTAGACAGACAGAATGAAAAACTGTTTTTT
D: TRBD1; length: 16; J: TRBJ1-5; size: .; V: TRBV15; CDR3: CATSGSDRSRNQPQHF; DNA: TGTGCCACCAGCGGTTCGGACAGGTCTCGCAATCAGCCCCAGCATTTT
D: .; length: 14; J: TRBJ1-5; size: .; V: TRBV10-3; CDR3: CAISDPGSNQPQHF; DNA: TGTGCCATCAGTGATCCGGGGAGCAATCAGCCCCAGCATTTT
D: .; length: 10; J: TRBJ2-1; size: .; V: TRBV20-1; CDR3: CSPVGTEQFF; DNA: TGCAGTCCAGTCGGGACAGAGCAGTTCTTC
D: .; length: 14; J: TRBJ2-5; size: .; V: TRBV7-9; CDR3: CASSLGTLAETQYF; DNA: TGTGCCAGCAGCTTAGGCACTCTGGCCGAGACCCAGTACTTC
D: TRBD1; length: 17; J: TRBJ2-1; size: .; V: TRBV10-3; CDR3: CAISESLSGGLNNEQFF; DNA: TGTGCCATCAGTGAGTCCCTGTCAGGGGGCCTTAACAATGAGCAGTTCTTC
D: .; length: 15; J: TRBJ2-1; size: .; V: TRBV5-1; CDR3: CASRNGGDSYNEQFF; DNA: TGCGCCAGCCGTAACGGCGGGGATTCCTACAATGAGCAGTTCTTC
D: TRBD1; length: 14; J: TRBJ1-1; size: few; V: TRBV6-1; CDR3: CASSLRQGNTEAFF; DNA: TGTGCCAGCAGCTTAAGACAGGGCAACACTGAAGCTTTCTTT
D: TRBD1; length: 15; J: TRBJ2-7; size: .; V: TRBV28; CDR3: CASRDGGTGGHEQYF; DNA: TGTGCCAGCAGAGACGGTGGGACAGGGGGCCACGAGCAGTACTTC
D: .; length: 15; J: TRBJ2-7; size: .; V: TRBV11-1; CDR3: CASSLGVGRASEQYF; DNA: TGTGCCAGCAGCTTAGGTGTGGGTCGAGCGTCCGAGCAGTACTTC
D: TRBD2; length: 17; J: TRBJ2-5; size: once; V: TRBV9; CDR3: CASSAGLAGPYQETQYF; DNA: TGTGCCAGCAGCGCGGGACTAGCGGGCCCGTACCAAGAGACCCAGTACTTC
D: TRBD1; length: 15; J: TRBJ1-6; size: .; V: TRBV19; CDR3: CASSTRQGSGATLHF; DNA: TGTGCCAGTAGTACGAGACAGGGGTCGGGCGCCACCCTCCACTTT
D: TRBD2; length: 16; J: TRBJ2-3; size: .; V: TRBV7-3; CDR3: CASSLNLAGGTDTQYF; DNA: TGTGCCAGCAGCTTAAACCTAGCGGGGGGAACAGATACGCAGTATTTT
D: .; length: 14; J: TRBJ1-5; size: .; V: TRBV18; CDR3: CASSPRGDNQPQHF; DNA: TGTGCCAGCTCACCTCGGGGAGACAATCAGCCCCAGCATTTT
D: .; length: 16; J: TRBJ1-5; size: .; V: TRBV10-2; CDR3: CASSESVRQGNQPQHF; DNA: TGCGCCAGCAGTGAGTCGGTCCGGCAAGGCAATCAGCCCCAGCATTTT
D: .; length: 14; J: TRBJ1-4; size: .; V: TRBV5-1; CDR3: CASSYLGAREKLFF; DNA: TGCGCCAGCAGCTACCTTGGGGCGAGAGAAAAACTGTTTTTT
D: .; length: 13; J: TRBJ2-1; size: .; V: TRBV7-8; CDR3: CASSWKEHNEQFF; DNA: TGTGCCAGCAGCTGGAAGGAGCACAATGAGCAGTTCTTC
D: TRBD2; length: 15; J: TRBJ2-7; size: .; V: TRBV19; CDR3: CASSGRLAGRYEQYF; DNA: TGTGCCAGTAGCGGAAGACTAGCGGGGCGGTACGAGCAGTACTTC
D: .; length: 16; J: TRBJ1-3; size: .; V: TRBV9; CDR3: CASNLEGGSSGNTIYF; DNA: TGTGCCAGCAACCTAGAGGGGGGGTCCTCTGGAAACACCATATATTTT
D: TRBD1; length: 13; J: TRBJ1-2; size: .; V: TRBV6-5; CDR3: CASSGTGNYGYTF; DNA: TGTGCCAGCAGCGGGACAGGGAACTATGGCTACACCTTC
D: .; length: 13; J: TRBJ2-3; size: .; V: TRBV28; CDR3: CASGSGVTDTQYF; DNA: TGTGCCAGCGGTTCAGGGGTCACAGATACGCAGTATTTT
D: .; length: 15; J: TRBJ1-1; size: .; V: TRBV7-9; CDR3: CASSFGETMNTEAFF; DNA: TGTGCCAGCAGCTTTGGAGAGACGATGAACACTGAAGCTTTCTTT
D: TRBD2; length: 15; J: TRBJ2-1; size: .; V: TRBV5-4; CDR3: CASSLPSGTYNEQFF; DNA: TGTGCCAGCAGCTTGCCTAGCGGAACCTACAATGAGCAGTTCTTC
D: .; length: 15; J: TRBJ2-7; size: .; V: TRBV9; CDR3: CASSVKAGATYEQYF; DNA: TGTGCCAGCAGCGTAAAGGCTGGGGCTACCTACGAGCAGTACTTC
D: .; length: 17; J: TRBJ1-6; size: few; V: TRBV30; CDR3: CAWSVSGRTSYNSPLHF; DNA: TGTGCCTGGAGTGTATCCGGGCGGACCTCCTATAATTCACCCCTCCACTTT